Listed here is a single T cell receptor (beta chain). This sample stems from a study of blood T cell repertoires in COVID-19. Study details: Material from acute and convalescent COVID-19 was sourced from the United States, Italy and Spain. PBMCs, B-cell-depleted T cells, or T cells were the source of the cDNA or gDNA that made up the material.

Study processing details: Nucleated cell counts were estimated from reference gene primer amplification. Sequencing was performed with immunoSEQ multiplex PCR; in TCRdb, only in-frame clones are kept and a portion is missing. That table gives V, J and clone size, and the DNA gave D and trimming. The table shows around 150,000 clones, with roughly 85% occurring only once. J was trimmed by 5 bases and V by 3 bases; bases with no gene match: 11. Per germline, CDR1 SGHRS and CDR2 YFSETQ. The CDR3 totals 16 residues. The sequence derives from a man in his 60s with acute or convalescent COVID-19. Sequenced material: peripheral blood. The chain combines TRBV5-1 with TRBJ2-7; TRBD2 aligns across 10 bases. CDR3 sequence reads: CASSSRGAGGFDEQYF. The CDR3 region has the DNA TGCGCCAGCAGCTCTCGTGGAGCGGGAGGGTTCGACGAGCAGTACTTC.